This TCR beta chain appears in the sequencing data of a study of neurological immune-mediated disorders. Every sequencing run returned over 200 million TCR-beta sequences, which were derived from 15-18 subjects. Each CDR3 protein gets one entry after TCRdb re-called the 5' RACE reads with MiXCR. Of under 90,000 distinct CDR3 sequences in the sample, 9.4% were seen once. The CDR3 totals 13 residues. Germline values: CDR1 SGHTA, CDR2 FQGNSA. The J segment lost 7 bases and the V segment lost 6 bases, leaving 9 bases of the junction unmatched. In its sample, this clonotype was seen many times. Sequencing was carried out using PBMCs. The TCR sequence derives from a man between 50 and 59 years old in good health. The chain links TRBV7-2 to TRBJ2-7; 7 bases agree with TRBD1. CDR3 sequence: CASSPDRVREQYF. The CDR3 nucleotides read TGTGCCAGCAGTCCCGACAGGGTACGGGAGCAGTACTTC. Combining the CDR3 with reference TRBV7-2 and TRBJ2-7 gives the whole variable domain GAGVSQSPSNKVTEKGKDVELRCDPISGHTALYWYRQSLGQGLEFLIYFQGNSAPDKSGLPSDRFSAERTGGSVSTLTIQRTQQEDSAVYLCASSPDRVREQYFGPGTRLTVT.